Listed below are T cell receptor beta chains from one sample, sequenced in a study of regulatory T cells in long-lasting Graves disease. TCRdb itself ran the multiplex PCR reads through MiXCR, one entry per CDR3 protein. This sample yields hundreds of thousands of distinct CDR3 sequences, of which around 30% are seen a single time; 42% belongs to the top ten. The sample was peripheral blood mononuclear cells (PBMCs), taken when the disease was refractory, from a patient treated with antithyroid drugs. These receptors were collected from a female donor with Graves disease. The CDR3 runs from the conserved cysteine through the conserved F or W. D genes are given only for firm matches. A clone size is listed for some rows: how often the clone was seen (once, few, many), or a class if it is expanded.

V	J	size	D	CDR3	DNA
TRBV11-2	TRBJ2-7	once	.	CASSLGAHTSYEQYF	TGTGCCAGCAGCTTAGGGGCACATACTTCCTACGAGCAGTACTTC
TRBV18	TRBJ1-2	.	TRBD1	CASSPGTASMGYTF	TGTGCCAGCTCACCCGGGACAGCCTCTATGGGCTACACCTTC
TRBV19	TRBJ1-1	.	.	CASSIGDNSGAEAFF	TGTGCCAGTAGTATTGGGGACAACTCGGGCGCTGAAGCTTTCTTT
TRBV28	TRBJ1-5	.	TRBD1	CASSPIPGGQAGNQPQHF	TGTGCCAGCAGTCCTATACCGGGGGGACAGGCGGGCAATCAGCCCCAGCATTTT
TRBV20-1	TRBJ1-1	few	TRBD1	CSVRDRGTEAFF	TGCAGTGTCAGAGACAGGGGCACTGAAGCTTTCTTT
TRBV20-1	TRBJ2-7	few	TRBD1	CSASLGQGLEQYF	TGCAGTGCTAGCTTAGGACAGGGCCTCGAGCAGTACTTC
TRBV7-9	TRBJ1-2	.	TRBD1	CASSPNSGQVTPNYGYTF	TGTGCCAGCAGCCCAAACTCGGGACAGGTTACGCCCAACTATGGCTACACCTTC
TRBV2	TRBJ2-5	many	TRBD2	CASRGLAGVETQYF	TGTGCCAGCAGAGGACTAGCGGGAGTGGAGACCCAGTACTTC
TRBV12-3/TRBV12-4	TRBJ2-3	.	.	CASSFNSRADTQYF	TGTGCCAGCAGTTTCAATAGCAGGGCAGATACGCAGTATTTT
TRBV7-8	TRBJ1-5	many	TRBD1	CASSPTGGLAQPQHF	TGTGCCAGCAGCCCAACAGGGGGCTTGGCTCAGCCCCAGCATTTT
TRBV20-1	TRBJ1-3	.	.	CSASNSGNTIYF	TGCAGTGCATCAAACTCTGGAAACACCATATATTTT
TRBV7-9	TRBJ1-1	.	.	CASSYHGKTEAFF	TGTGCCAGCAGCTACCATGGTAAGACTGAAGCTTTCTTT
TRBV2	TRBJ2-2	many	.	CASSRGDRNTGELFF	TGTGCCAGCAGCCGCGGGGACAGAAACACCGGGGAGCTGTTTTTT
TRBV5-6	TRBJ1-1	few	TRBD1	CASSWGADRVNTEAFF	TGTGCCAGCAGCTGGGGGGCAGACAGGGTCAACACTGAAGCTTTCTTT
TRBV2	TRBJ2-7	.	.	CASSEGKGSSYEQYF	TGTGCCAGCAGTGAAGGGAAGGGTAGCTCCTACGAGCAGTACTTC
TRBV12-3/TRBV12-4	TRBJ2-2	.	TRBD1	CASSYSTGGLTGELFF	TGTGCCAGCAGTTATTCGACAGGGGGATTGACCGGGGAGCTGTTTTTT
TRBV6-1	TRBJ1-6	.	.	CAGSESFGRESYNSPLHF	TGTGCCGGCAGTGAATCGTTTGGCAGGGAATCCTATAATTCACCCCTCCACTTT